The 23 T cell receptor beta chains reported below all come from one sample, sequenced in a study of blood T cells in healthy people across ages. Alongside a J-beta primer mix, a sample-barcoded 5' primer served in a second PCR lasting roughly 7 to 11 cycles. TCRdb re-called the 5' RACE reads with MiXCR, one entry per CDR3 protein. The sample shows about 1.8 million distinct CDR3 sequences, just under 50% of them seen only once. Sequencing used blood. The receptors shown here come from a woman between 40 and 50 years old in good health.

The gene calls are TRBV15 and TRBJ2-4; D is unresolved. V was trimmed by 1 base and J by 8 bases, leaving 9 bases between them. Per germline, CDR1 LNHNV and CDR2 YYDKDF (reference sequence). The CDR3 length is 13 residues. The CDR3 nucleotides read TGTGCCACCAGCAGAGTTACCGGAGACATTCAGTACTTC. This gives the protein CATSRVTGDIQYF.

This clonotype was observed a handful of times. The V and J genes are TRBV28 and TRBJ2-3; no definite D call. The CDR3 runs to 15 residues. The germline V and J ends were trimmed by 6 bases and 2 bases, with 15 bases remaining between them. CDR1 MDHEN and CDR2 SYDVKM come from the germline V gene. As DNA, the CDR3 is TGTGCCAGCAGACCGGCTTCCTCCTACACAGATACGCAGTATTTT. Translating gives CASRPASSYTDTQYF. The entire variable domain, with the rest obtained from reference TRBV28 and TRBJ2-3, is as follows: DVKVTQSSRYLVKRTGEKVFLECVQDMDHENMFWYRQDPGLGLRLIYFSYDVKMKEKGDIPEGYSVSREKKERFSLILESASTNQTSMYLCASRPASSYTDTQYFGPGTRLTVL.

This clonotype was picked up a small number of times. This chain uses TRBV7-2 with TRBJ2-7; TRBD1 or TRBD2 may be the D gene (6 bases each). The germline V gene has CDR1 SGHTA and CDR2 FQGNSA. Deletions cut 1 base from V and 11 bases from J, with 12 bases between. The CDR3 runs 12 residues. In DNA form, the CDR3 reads TGTGCCAGCAGCTTAGGGTGGGGGGCGGAGTACTTC. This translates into CASSLGWGAEYF.

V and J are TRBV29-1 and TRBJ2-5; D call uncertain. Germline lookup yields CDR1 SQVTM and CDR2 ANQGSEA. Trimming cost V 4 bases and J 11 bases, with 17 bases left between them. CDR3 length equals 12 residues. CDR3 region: CSVGQIYNEQYF. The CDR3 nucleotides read TGCAGCGTTGGTCAGATCTACAATGAGCAGTACTTC.

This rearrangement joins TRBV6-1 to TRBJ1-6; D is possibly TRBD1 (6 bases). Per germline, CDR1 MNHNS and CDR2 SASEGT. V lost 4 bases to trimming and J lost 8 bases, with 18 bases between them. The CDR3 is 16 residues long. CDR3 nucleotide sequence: TGTGCCAGCAGTGCTATGCAGGGGCTCATAGATTCACCCCTCCACTTT. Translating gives CASSAMQGLIDSPLHF.

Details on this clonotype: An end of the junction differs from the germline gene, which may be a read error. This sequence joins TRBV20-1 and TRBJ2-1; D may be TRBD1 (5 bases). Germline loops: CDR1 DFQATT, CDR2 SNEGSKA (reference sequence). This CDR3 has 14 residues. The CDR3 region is CSARGDSSYNGQFF. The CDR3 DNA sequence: TGCAGTGCTAGGGGTGACAGCTCCTACAATGGGCAGTTCTTC.

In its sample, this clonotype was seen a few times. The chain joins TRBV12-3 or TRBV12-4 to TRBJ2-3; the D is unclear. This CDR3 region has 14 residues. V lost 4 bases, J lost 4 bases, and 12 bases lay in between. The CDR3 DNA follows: TGTGCCAGCAGTTCGACCAGACCGCCAGATACGCAGTATTTT. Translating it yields CASSSTRPPDTQYF.

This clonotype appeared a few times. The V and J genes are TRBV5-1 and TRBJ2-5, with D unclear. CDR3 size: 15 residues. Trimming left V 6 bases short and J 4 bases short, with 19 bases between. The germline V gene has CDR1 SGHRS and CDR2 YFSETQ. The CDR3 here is CASTPLGLPPETQYF. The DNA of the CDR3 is TGCGCCAGCACCCCTTTGGGCCTTCCCCCAGAGACCCAGTACTTC.

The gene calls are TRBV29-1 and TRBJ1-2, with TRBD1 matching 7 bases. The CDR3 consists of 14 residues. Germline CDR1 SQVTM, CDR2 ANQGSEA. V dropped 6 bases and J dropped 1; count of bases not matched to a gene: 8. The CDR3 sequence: CSVVGTESNYGYTF. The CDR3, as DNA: TGCAGCGTGGTCGGGACAGAAAGTAACTATGGCTACACCTTC.

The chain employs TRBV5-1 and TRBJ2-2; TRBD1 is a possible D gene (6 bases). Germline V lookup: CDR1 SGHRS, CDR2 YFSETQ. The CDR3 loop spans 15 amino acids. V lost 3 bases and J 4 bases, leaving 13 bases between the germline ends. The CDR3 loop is CASSWTVAGTGELFF. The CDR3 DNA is TGCGCCAGCAGCTGGACAGTCGCTGGCACCGGGGAGCTGTTTTTT.

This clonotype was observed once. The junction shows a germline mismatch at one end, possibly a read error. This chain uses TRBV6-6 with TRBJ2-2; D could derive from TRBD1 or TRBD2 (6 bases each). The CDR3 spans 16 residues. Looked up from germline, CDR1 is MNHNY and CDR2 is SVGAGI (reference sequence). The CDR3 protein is CASSHAAGEFTGGLFF. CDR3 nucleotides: TGTGCCAGCAGTCATGCCGCAGGGGAGTTCACCGGGGGGCTGTTTTTT.

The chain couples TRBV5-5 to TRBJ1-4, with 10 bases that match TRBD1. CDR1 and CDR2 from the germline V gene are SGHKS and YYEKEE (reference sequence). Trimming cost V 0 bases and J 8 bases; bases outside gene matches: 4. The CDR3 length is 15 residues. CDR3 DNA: TGTGCCAGCAGCTTGGATGGGACAGGGGTGGAAAAACTGTTTTTT. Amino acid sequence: CASSLDGTGVEKLFF.

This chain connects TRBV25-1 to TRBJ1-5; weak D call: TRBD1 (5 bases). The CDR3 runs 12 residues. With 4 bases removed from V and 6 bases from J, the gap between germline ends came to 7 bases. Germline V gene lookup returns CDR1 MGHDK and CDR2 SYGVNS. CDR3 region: CASSGGTQPQHF. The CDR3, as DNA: TGTGCCAGCAGTGGAGGGACTCAGCCCCAGCATTTT. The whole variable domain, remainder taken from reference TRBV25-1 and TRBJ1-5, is EADIYQTPRYLVIGTGKKITLECSQTMGHDKMYWYQQDPGMELHLIHYSYGVNSTEKGDLSSESTVSRIRTEHFPLTLESARPSHTSQYLCASSGGTQPQHFGDGTRLSIL.

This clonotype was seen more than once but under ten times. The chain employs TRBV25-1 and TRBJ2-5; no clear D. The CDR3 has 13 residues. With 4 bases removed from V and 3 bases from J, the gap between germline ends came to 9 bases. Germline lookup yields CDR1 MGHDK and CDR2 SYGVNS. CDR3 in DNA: TGTGCCAGCAGTGGGGGTCGAGAAGAGACCCAGTACTTC. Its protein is CASSGGREETQYF.

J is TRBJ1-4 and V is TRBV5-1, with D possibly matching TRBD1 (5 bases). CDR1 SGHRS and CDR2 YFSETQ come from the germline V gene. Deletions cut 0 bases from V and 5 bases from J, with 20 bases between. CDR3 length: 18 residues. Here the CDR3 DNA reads TGCGCCAGCAGCTTGGCCGGGGCGGCTTTCGGTGAAAATGAAAAACTGTTTTTT. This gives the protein CASSLAGAAFGENEKLFF.

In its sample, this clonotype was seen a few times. The chain's CDR3 is CAISDSGGPGTQYF. CDR3 DNA sequence: TGTGCCATCAGTGACTCGGGGGGGCCAGGGACCCAGTACTTC. This chain uses TRBV10-3 with TRBJ2-7; TRBD2 matches at 8 bases. Judging by the DNA end, TRBJ2-5 fits better; the J call may be wrong. The germline gives CDR1 ENHRY, CDR2 SYGVKD. The length of the CDR3 is 14 residues.

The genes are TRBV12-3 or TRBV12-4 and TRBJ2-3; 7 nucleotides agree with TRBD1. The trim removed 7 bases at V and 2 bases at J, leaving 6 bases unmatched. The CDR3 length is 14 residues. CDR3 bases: TGTGCCAGCACCCAGGGACAGTACACAGATACGCAGTATTTT. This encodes CASTQGQYTDTQYF.

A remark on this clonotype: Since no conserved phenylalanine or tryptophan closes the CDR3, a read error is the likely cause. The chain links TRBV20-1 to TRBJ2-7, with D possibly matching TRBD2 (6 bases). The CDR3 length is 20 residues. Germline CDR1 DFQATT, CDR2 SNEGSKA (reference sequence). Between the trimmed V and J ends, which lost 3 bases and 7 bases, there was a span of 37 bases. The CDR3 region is CSASYPPLPSGLRGYNEQYC. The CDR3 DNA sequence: TGCAGTGCTAGTTATCCACCTCTCCCCAGCGGGCTGCGGGGTTACAATGAGCAGTACTGC.

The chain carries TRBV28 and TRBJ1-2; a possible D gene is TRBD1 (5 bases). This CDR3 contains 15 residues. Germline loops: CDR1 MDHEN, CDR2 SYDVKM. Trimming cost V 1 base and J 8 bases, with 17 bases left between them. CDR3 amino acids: CASSLSGVRGGGYTF. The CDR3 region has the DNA TGTGCCAGCAGTTTATCGGGGGTTCGAGGTGGAGGCTACACCTTC.

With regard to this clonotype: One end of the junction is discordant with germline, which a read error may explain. DNA for the CDR3: TGTCCCAGCAGGGAGGGGGCGCGCGGCTACACCTTC. As protein: CPSREGARGYTF. This chain connects TRBV6-5 to TRBJ1-2, with 7 bases matching TRBD1. The CDR3 consists of 12 residues. CDR1 and CDR2 (germline): MNHEY, SVGAGI.

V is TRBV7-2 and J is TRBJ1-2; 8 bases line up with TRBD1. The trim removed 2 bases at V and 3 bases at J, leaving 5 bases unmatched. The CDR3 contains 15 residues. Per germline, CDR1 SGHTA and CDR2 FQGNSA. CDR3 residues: CASSLQSTGDYGYTF. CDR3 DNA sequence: TGTGCCAGCAGCTTACAATCGACAGGGGACTATGGCTACACCTTC.

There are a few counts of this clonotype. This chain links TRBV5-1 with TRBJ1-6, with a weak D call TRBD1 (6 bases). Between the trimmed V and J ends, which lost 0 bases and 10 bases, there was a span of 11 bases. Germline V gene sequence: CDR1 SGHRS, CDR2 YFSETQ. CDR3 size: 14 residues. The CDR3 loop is CASSLVQGHSPLHF. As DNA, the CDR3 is TGCGCCAGCAGCTTGGTACAGGGTCACTCACCCCTCCACTTT.

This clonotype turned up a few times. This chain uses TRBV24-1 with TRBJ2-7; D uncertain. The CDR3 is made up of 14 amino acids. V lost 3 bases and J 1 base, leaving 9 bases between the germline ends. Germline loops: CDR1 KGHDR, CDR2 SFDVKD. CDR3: CATSDPGLSYEQYF. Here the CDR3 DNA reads TGTGCCACCAGTGATCCGGGCCTTTCCTACGAGCAGTACTTC.